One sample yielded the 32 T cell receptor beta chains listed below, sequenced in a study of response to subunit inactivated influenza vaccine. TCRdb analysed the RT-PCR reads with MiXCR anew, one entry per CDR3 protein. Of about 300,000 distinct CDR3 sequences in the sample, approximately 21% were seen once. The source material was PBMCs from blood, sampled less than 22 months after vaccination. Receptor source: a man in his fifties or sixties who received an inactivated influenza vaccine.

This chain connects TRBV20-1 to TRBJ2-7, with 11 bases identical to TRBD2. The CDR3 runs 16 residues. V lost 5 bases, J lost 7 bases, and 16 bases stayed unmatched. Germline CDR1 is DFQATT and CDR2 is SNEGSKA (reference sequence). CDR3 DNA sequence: TGCAGTGCTGGTTATAGCGGGAGGGCCCGGTACCGGGAGCAGTACTTC. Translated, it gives CSAGYSGRARYREQYF.

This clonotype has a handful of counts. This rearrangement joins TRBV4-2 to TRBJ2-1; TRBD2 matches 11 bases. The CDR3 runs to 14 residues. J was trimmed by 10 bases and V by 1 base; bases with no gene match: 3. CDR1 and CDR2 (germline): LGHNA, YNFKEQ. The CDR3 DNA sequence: TGTGCCAGCAGCCAAGGCGCTAGCGGGAGGGAGCAGTTCTTC. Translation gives CASSQGASGREQFF.

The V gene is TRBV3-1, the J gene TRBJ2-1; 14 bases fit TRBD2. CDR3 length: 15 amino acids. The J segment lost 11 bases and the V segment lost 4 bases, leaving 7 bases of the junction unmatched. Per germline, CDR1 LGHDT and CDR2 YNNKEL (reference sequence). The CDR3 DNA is TGTGCCAGCAGCCCCTGGACTAGCGGGGGGAATCAGCAGTTCTTC. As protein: CASSPWTSGGNQQFF.

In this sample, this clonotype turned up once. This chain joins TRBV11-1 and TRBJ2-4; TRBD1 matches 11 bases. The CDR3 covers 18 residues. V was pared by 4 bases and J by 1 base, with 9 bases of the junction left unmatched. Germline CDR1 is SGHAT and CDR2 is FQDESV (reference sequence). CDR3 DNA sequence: TGTGCCAGCAGCTCTTACCGGGACAGGGGGGACGCCAAAAACATTCAGTACTTC. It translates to CASSSYRDRGDAKNIQYF.

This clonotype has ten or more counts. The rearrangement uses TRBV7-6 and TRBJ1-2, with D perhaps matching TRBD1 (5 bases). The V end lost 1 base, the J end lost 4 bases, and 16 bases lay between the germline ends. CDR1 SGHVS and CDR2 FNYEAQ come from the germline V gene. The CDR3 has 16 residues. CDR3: CASSLGPGGNSYGYTF. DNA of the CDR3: TGTGCCAGCAGCTTAGGTCCTGGGGGGAACAGCTATGGCTACACCTTC.

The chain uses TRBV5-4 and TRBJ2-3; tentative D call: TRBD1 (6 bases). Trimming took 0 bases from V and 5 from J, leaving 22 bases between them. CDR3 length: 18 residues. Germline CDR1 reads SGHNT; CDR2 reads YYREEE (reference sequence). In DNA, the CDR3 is TGTGCCAGCAGCTTGGTTTTCGGCAGGGGAGTGTTGGAAGATACGCAGTATTTT. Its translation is CASSLVFGRGVLEDTQYF.

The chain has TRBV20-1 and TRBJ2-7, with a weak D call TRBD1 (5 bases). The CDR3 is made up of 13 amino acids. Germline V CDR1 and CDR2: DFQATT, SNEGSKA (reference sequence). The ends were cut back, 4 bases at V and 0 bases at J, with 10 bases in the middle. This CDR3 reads CSATGNPSYEQYF. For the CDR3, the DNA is TGCAGTGCTACAGGGAACCCCTCCTACGAGCAGTACTTC.

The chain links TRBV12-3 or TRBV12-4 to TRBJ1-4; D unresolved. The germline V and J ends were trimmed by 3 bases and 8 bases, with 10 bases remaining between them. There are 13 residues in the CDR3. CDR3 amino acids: CASSFSKKEKLFF. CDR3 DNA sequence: TGTGCCAGCAGTTTTTCTAAGAAGGAAAAACTGTTTTTT.

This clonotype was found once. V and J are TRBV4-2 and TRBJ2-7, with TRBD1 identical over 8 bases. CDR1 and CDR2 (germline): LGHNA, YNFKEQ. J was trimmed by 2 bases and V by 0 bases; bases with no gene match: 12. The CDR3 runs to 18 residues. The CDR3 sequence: CASSQERYETGVPYEQYF. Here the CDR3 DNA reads TGTGCCAGCAGCCAAGAGCGTTACGAGACAGGGGTCCCCTACGAGCAGTACTTC.

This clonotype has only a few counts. The CDR3 loop reads CSARHLRDRRNQPQHF. The CDR3 DNA sequence: TGCAGTGCTAGACATCTCCGGGACAGACGCAATCAGCCCCAGCATTTT. The genes are TRBV20-1 and TRBJ1-5; TRBD1 matches 7 bases. This CDR3 region has 16 residues. V was clipped by 2 bases and J by 2 bases; unmatched bases: 9. CDR1 and CDR2 from the germline V gene are DFQATT and SNEGSKA (reference sequence).

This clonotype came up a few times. In nucleotides, the CDR3 is TGCAGCGGGGGGGCCACAGATACGCAGTATTTT. It specifies CSGGATDTQYF. The rearrangement uses TRBV29-1 and TRBJ2-3, with D possibly called TRBD1 or TRBD2 (6 bases each). The CDR3 loop spans 11 amino acids. Per germline, CDR1 SQVTM and CDR2 ANQGSEA. V lost 7 bases to trimming and J lost 2 bases, with 7 bases between them.

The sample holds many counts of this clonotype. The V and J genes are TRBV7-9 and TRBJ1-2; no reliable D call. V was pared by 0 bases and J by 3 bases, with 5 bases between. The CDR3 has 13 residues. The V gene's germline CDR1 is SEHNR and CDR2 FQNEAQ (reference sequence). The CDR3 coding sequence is TGTGCCAGCAGCTTAGCTAGGGACTATGGCTACACCTTC. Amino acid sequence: CASSLARDYGYTF.

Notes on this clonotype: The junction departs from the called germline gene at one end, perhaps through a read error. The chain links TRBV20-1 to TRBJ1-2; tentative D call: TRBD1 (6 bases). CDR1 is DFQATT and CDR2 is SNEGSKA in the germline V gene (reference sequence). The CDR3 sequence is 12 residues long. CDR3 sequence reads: CSARDRSYGYTF. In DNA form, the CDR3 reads TGCAGTGCAAGAGACAGGTCCTATGGCTACACCTTC.

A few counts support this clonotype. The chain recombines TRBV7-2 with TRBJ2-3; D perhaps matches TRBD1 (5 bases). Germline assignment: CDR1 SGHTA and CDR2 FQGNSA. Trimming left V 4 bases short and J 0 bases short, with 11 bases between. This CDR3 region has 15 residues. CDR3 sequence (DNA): TGTGCCAGCAGCTCTCTGACAGCTAGCACAGATACGCAGTATTTT. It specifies CASSSLTASTDTQYF.

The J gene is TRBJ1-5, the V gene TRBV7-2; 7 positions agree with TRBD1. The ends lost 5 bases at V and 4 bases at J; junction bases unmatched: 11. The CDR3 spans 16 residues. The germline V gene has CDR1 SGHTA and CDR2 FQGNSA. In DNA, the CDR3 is TGTGCCAGCAGCCCAGCAGGGGGGCATAGGAATCAGCCCCAGCATTTT. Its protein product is CASSPAGGHRNQPQHF.

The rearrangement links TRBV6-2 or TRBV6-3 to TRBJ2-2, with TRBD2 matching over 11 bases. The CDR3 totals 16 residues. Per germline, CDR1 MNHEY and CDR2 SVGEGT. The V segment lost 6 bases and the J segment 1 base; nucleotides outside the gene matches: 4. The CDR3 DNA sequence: TGTGCCAGCAGACACGGGACTAGCGGGAACACCGGGGAGCTGTTTTTT. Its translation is CASRHGTSGNTGELFF.

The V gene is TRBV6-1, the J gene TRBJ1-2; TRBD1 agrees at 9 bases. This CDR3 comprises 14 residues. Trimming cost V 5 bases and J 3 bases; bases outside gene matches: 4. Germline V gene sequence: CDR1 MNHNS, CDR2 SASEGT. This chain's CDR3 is CASSKDRGDYGYTF. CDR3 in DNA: TGTGCCAGCAGTAAGGACAGGGGCGACTATGGCTACACCTTC.

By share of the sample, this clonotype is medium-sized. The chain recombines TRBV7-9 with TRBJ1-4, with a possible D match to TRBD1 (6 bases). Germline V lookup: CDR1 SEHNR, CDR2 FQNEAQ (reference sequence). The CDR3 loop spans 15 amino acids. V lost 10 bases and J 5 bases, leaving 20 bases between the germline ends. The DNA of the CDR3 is TGTGCCAACACCCCATACAGGGACCGCAATGAAAAACTGTTTTTT. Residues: CANTPYRDRNEKLFF.

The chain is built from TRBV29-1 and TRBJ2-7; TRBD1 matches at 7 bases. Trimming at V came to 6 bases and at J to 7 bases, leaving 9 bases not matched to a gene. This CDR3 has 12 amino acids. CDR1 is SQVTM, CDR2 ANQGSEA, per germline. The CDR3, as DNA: TGCAGCGTCCGACAGGGAGCGAGAGAGCAGTACTTC. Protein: CSVRQGAREQYF.

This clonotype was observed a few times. Here the CDR3 reads CASSEGSGTGRSYGYTF. The CDR3 region has the DNA TGTGCCAGCAGTGAAGGATCCGGGACAGGGAGAAGCTATGGCTACACCTTC. V gene TRBV2 combines with J gene TRBJ1-2; TRBD1 matches at 9 bases. CDR1 is SNHLY, CDR2 FYNNEI, per germline. V was clipped by 1 base and J by 4 bases; unmatched bases: 10. This CDR3 has 17 amino acids. The entire variable domain, with the rest obtained from reference TRBV2 and TRBJ1-2, is as follows: EPEVTQTPSHQVTQMGQEVILRCVPISNHLYFYWYRQILGQKVEFLVSFYNNEISEKSEIFDDQFSVERPDGSNFTLKIRSTKLEDSAMYFCASSEGSGTGRSYGYTFGSGTRLTVV.

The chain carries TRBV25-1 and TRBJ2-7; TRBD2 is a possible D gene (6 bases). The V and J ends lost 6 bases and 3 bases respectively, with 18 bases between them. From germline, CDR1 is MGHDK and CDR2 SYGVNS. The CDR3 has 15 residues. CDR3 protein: CASSLLGTGIYEQYF. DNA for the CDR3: TGTGCCAGCAGCCTTCTCGGGACTGGAATCTACGAGCAGTACTTC.

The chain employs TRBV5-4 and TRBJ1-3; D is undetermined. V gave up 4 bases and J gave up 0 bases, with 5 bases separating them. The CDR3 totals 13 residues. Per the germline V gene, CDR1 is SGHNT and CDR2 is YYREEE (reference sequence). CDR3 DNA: TGTGCCAGCAGCCCGGCCTCTGGAAACACCATATATTTT. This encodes CASSPASGNTIYF. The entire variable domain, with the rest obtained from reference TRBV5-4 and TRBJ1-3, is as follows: ETGVTQSPTHLIKTRGQQVTLRCSSQSGHNTVSWYQQALGQGPQFIFQYYREEENGRGNFPPRFSGLQFPNYSSELNVNALELDDSALYLCASSPASGNTIYFGEGSWLTVV.

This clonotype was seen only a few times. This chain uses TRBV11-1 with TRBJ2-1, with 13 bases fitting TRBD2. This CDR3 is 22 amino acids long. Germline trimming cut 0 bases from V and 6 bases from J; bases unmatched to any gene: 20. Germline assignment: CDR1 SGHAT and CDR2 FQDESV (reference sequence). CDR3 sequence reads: CASSLAGIPNSVGLAGANEQFF. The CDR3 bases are TGTGCCAGCAGCTTAGCGGGTATTCCCAACAGCGTAGGACTAGCGGGAGCCAATGAGCAGTTCTTC.

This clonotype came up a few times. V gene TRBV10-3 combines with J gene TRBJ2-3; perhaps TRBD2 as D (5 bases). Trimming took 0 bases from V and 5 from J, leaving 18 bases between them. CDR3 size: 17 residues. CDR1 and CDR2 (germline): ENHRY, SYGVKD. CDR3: CAISESLRAVFRDTQYF. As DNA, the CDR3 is TGTGCCATCAGTGAGTCGTTGAGGGCCGTTTTTAGAGATACGCAGTATTTT.

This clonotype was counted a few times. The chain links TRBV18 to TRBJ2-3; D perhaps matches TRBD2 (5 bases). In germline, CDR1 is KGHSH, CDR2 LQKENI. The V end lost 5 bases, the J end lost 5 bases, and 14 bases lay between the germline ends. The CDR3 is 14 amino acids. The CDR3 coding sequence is TGTGCCAGCTCAAGTAACGGGGAGAGAGATACGCAGTATTTT. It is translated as CASSSNGERDTQYF.

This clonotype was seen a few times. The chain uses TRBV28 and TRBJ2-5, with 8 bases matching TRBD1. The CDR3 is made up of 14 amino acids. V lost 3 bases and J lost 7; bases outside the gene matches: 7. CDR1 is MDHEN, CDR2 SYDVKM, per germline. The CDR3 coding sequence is TGTGCCAGCAGTTTTGGACAGGGCCGGGGGACCCAGTACTTC. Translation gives CASSFGQGRGTQYF.

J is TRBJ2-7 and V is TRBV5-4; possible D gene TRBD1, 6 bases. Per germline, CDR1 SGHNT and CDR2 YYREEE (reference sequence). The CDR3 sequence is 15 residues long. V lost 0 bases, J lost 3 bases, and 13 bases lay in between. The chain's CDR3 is CASSLGGLADYEQYF. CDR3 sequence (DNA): TGTGCCAGCAGCTTGGGGGGGCTGGCGGACTACGAGCAGTACTTC.

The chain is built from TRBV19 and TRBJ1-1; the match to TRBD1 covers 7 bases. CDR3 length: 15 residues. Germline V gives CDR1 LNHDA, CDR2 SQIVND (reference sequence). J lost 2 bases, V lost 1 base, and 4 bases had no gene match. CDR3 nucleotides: TGTGCCAGTAGTATAGTTGGGACAGCCAACACTGAAGCTTTCTTT. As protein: CASSIVGTANTEAFF. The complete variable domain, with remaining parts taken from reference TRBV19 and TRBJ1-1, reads DGGITQSPKYLFRKEGQNVTLSCEQNLNHDAMYWYRQDPGQGLRLIYYSQIVNDFQKGDIAEGYSVSREKKESFPLTVTSAQKNPTAFYLCASSIVGTANTEAFFGQGTRLTVV.

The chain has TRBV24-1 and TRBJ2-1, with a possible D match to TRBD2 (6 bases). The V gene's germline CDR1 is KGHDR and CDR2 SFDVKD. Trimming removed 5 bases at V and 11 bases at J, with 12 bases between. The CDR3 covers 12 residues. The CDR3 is CATSGASEKQFF. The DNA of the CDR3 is TGTGCCACCAGTGGGGCTAGCGAAAAGCAGTTCTTC.

The CDR3 DNA follows: TGTGCCAGCAGCTTGGTTAGCGGGGGGGCAGACTACGAGCAGTACTTC. Its protein product is CASSLVSGGADYEQYF. The chain carries TRBV5-6 and TRBJ2-7; 11 bases fit TRBD2. This CDR3 comprises 16 residues. V gave up 0 bases and J gave up 3 bases; unmatched junction bases: 5. CDR1 and CDR2 (germline): SGHDT, YYEEEE.

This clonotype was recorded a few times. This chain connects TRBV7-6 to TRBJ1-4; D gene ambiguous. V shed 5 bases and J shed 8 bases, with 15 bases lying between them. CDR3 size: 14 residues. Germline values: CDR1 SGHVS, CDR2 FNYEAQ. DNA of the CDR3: TGTGCCAGCAGCCTCGTCGGGGAAGGGGAAAAACTGTTTTTT. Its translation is CASSLVGEGEKLFF.

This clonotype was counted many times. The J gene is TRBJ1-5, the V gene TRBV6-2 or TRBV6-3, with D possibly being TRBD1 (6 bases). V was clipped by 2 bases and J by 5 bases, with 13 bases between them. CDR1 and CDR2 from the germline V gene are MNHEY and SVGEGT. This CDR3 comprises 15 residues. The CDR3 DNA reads TGTGCCAGCAGTTACCCCGATGGGGGCGATCAGCCCCAGCATTTT. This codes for CASSYPDGGDQPQHF.